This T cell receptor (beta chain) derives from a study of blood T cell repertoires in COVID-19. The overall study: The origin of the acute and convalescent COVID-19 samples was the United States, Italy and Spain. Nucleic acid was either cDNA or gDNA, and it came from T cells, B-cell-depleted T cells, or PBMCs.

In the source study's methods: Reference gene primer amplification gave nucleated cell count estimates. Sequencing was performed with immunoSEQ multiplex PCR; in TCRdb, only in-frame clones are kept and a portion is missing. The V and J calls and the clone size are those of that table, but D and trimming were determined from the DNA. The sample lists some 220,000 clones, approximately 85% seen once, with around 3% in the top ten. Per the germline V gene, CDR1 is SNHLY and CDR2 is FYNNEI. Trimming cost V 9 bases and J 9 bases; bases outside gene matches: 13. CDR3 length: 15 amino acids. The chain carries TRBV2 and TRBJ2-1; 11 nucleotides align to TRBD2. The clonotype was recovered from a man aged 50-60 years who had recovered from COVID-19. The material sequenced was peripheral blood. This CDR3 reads CASRQLRGTSGEQFF. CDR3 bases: TGTGCCAGTCGGCAGCTGAGAGGGACTAGCGGTGAGCAGTTCTTC. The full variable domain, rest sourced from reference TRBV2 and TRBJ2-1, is EPEVTQTPSHQVTQMGQEVILRCVPISNHLYFYWYRQILGQKVEFLVSFYNNEISEKSEIFDDQFSVERPDGSNFTLKIRSTKLEDSAMYFCASRQLRGTSGEQFFGPGTRLTVL.